This record looks at one TCR beta chain sequence and its context. Within the sample, other DNA sequences also encode this same CDR3. Trimming removed 1 base from V and 0 bases from J, with 5 bases in between. Germline assignment: CDR1 SGHRS and CDR2 YFSETQ. The CDR3 runs 13 residues. The data were obtained in a study of shared clonotypes between healthy human individuals. Clones were sequenced by immunoSEQ multiplex PCR, and TCRdb holds only the in-frame ones, with some missing. The data hold 1.5 million to 2.5 million clones, with about 94% observed a single time. Cells designated naive CD8 were CD45RO-negative and were positively selected for CCR7, with terminally differentiated effector memory CD45RA+ cells excluded.

Input material: naive CD8+ T cells sorted from blood. This receptor was identified in a man aged 18-30 years in good health. J is TRBJ2-7 and V is TRBV5-1; D gene uncertain. CDR3 nucleotides: TGCGCCAGCAGCTTGAGCAGCTCCTACGAGCAGTACTTC. This sequence encodes CASSLSSSYEQYF.